This is a list of T cell receptor beta chains from one sample in a study of blood T cell repertoires in COVID-19. Sequencing was performed with immunoSEQ multiplex PCR; in TCRdb, only in-frame clones are kept and a portion is missing. The data hold roughly 330,000 clones, with about four fifths observed a single time. The sample consisted of peripheral blood. Source of these receptors: a woman aged 50 to 60 with acute or convalescent COVID-19. The CDR3 runs from the conserved cysteine through the conserved F or W. A D gene is named only where the DNA matches it firmly. The size of a clone is reported for some rows only, either as once, few or many, or as a class for expanded clones.

-	TRBV6-5	TRBJ1-5	-	CASSYSYRDSNQPQHF	TGTGCCAGCAGTTACTCGTACAGGGATAGCAATCAGCCCCAGCATTTT
-	TRBV6-2/TRBV6-3	TRBJ1-4	-	CASSPGITTNEKLFF	TGTGCCAGCAGTCCCGGGATCACAACTAATGAAAAACTGTTTTTT
TRBD2	TRBV11-2	TRBJ2-1	-	CASSFGIAGGPVNEQFF	TGTGCCAGCAGTTTCGGGATAGCGGGAGGGCCGGTGAATGAGCAGTTCTTC
TRBD2	TRBV19	TRBJ2-1	-	CASSIPNRGGYANEQFF	TGTGCCAGTAGTATACCAAACCGGGGGGGTTACGCCAATGAGCAGTTCTTC
-	TRBV5-1	TRBJ1-1	-	CASSLEMNTEAFF	TGCGCCAGCAGCCTAGAGATGAACACTGAAGCTTTCTTT
TRBD1	TRBV5-1	TRBJ2-5	-	CASSRSSQGAQETQYF	TGCGCCAGCAGCCGCTCGTCACAGGGGGCGCAGGAGACCCAGTACTTC
-	TRBV6-1	TRBJ1-2	-	CASSEAPGLYGYTF	TGTGCCAGCAGTGAAGCGCCAGGGCTCTATGGCTACACCTTC
-	TRBV10-3	TRBJ1-4	-	CAISDKRDRLFF	TGTGCCATCAGTGATAAGAGGGATCGACTGTTTTTT
-	TRBV14	TRBJ1-2	-	CASSPQPGEWWNYGYTF	TGTGCCAGCAGCCCCCAACCGGGGGAATGGTGGAACTATGGCTACACCTTC
TRBD1	TRBV10-1	TRBJ2-2	-	CASSESHRGTGELFF	TGCGCCAGCAGTGAGTCGCACAGGGGAACCGGGGAGCTGTTTTTT
TRBD1	TRBV12-3/TRBV12-4	TRBJ1-1	-	CASSPDRDTEAFF	TGTGCCAGCAGTCCCGACAGGGACACTGAAGCTTTCTTT
-	TRBV30	TRBJ1-3	-	CAWSGGNTIYF	TGTGCCTGGAGCGGTGGAAACACCATATATTTT
-	TRBV5-6	TRBJ2-1	-	CASRRYNEQFF	TGTGCCAGCAGGCGATACAATGAGCAGTTCTTC
-	TRBV9	TRBJ2-3	-	CASSEEGDYLDTQYF	TGTGCCAGCAGCGAAGAGGGGGACTATCTAGATACGCAGTATTTT
-	TRBV6-2/TRBV6-3	TRBJ2-5	-	CASSALDRTSLRGLGETQYF	TGTGCCAGCAGTGCCCTTGACCGAACGAGTTTAAGGGGTCTGGGGGAGACCCAGTACTTC
TRBD2	TRBV11-1	TRBJ2-1	-	CASSGTSGVPFF	TGTGCCAGCAGCGGGACTAGCGGTGTGCCGTTCTTC
TRBD1	TRBV11-2	TRBJ1-2	-	CASSLGPGTASYGYTF	TGTGCCAGCAGCTTAGGCCCCGGGACAGCGTCCTATGGCTACACCTTC
TRBD1	TRBV6-5	TRBJ1-1	-	CASSYPGQGAGTEAFF	TGTGCCAGCAGTTACCCAGGACAGGGGGCCGGCACTGAAGCTTTCTTT
TRBD1	TRBV7-8	TRBJ2-5	-	CASSPGDRGNEETQYF	TGTGCCAGCAGCCCTGGGGACAGGGGGAATGAAGAGACCCAGTACTTC
-	TRBV10-3	TRBJ1-2	-	CAISETGGYYGYTF	TGTGCCATCAGTGAGACCGGGGGGTACTATGGCTACACCTTC
-	TRBV18	TRBJ2-2	-	CASSRTPNTGELFF	TGTGCCAGCTCCCGGACACCAAACACCGGGGAGCTGTTTTTT
-	TRBV19	TRBJ1-1	few	CASSIRARTEAFF	TGTGCCAGTAGTATCAGGGCGCGCACTGAAGCTTTCTTT
-	TRBV9	TRBJ2-5	-	CASSVSDRKETQYF	TGTGCCAGCAGCGTATCAGACAGGAAAGAGACCCAGTACTTC
-	TRBV7-8	TRBJ1-1	-	CASSSEQFEAFF	TGTGCCAGCAGCTCTGAACAGTTTGAAGCTTTCTTT
TRBD1	TRBV11-2	TRBJ1-2	-	CASSTGQGYGYTF	TGTGCCAGCAGCACTGGACAGGGCTATGGCTACACCTTC
TRBD2	TRBV5-4	TRBJ2-1	-	CATTLAGGYNEQFF	TGTGCCACCACACTAGCGGGGGGCTACAATGAGCAGTTCTTC
TRBD2	TRBV4-1	TRBJ2-1	-	CASTRTSGGARTEQFF	TGCGCCAGCACCCGAACCTCCGGGGGGGCCAGAACTGAGCAGTTCTTC
TRBD2	TRBV2	TRBJ2-5	-	CASRRGGTPIQETQYF	TGTGCCAGCAGGAGGGGAGGGACTCCGATCCAAGAGACCCAGTACTTC
-	TRBV5-1	TRBJ1-2	-	CASSLDGGPGYTF	TGCGCCAGCAGCCTGGACGGGGGGCCTGGCTACACCTTC
TRBD1	TRBV4-3	TRBJ2-3	-	CASSPDRVVYTQYF	TGCGCCAGCAGCCCCGACAGGGTAGTTTATACGCAGTATTTT
TRBD1	TRBV7-2	TRBJ2-7	-	CASSLVSGQGNYEQYF	TGTGCCAGCAGCTTAGTTTCGGGACAGGGAAACTACGAGCAGTACTTC
-	TRBV4-1	TRBJ1-4	many	CASSQEGSQNEKLFF	TGCGCCAGCAGCCAAGAGGGCAGCCAAAATGAAAAACTGTTTTTT
TRBD2	TRBV7-9	TRBJ2-7	-	CASSFMGLAGGQVYEQYF	TGTGCCAGCAGCTTTATGGGACTAGCGGGAGGACAAGTGTACGAGCAGTACTTC
TRBD1	TRBV28	TRBJ1-4	-	CASRNLQGANEKLFF	TGTGCCAGCAGAAATCTACAGGGGGCGAATGAAAAACTGTTTTTT
TRBD1	TRBV5-4	TRBJ1-2	-	CASSLTGQGAAYGYTF	TGTGCCAGCAGCTTAACCGGACAGGGTGCCGCCTACGGCTACACCTTC
-	TRBV19	TRBJ1-1	-	CASSPGTNTEAFF	TGTGCCAGTAGTCCTGGGACAAACACTGAAGCTTTCTTT
-	TRBV19	TRBJ1-3	-	CASSMSGDGNTIYF	TGTGCCAGTAGTATGTCAGGGGATGGAAACACCATATATTTT
-	TRBV5-1	TRBJ2-5	-	CASSTNQETQYF	TGCGCCAGCAGCACAAACCAAGAGACCCAGTACTTC
TRBD1	TRBV27	TRBJ1-4	-	CASSVQGFNEKLFF	TGTGCCAGCAGTGTACAGGGGTTTAATGAAAAACTGTTTTTT
-	TRBV6-2/TRBV6-3	TRBJ2-3	once	CASSYRGTDTQYF	TGTGCCAGCAGTTACAGAGGCACAGATACGCAGTATTTT
-	TRBV19	TRBJ1-3	once	CASCADLQGRNTIYF	TGTGCCAGTTGCGCCGACTTACAGGGTCGAAACACCATATATTTT
TRBD1	TRBV19	TRBJ1-1	-	CASSPWTGEAFF	TGTGCCAGTAGTCCTTGGACAGGAGAAGCTTTCTTT
-	TRBV7-2	TRBJ2-3	-	CASSIQGSFTDTQYF	TGTGCCAGCAGCATACAGGGTAGTTTCACAGATACGCAGTATTTT
-	TRBV3-1/TRBV3-2	TRBJ2-1	-	CASSQVTQYYNEQFF	TGTGCCAGCAGCCAAGTGACTCAGTATTACAATGAGCAGTTCTTC
-	TRBV25-1	TRBJ1-5	once	CASSAGVLQPQHF	TGTGCCAGCAGTGCGGGAGTTCTACAGCCCCAGCATTTT
-	TRBV3-1/TRBV3-2	TRBJ2-1	-	CASSQERGGSYNEQFF	TGTGCCAGCAGCCAAGAAAGGGGGGGATCCTACAATGAGCAGTTCTTC
-	TRBV18	TRBJ1-4	once	CASSPEGTNEKLFF	TGTGCCAGCTCACCAGAGGGTACCAATGAAAAACTGTTTTTT
TRBD1	TRBV27	TRBJ1-4	few	CASTLTGQRNEKLFF	TGTGCCAGCACTTTGACGGGACAGAGGAATGAAAAACTGTTTTTT
-	TRBV29-1	TRBJ2-3	-	CSYHDREAGTDTQYF	TGCAGCTACCATGACAGGGAGGCTGGGACAGATACGCAGTATTTT
-	TRBV7-3	TRBJ2-1	-	CASSAGGDEQFF	TGTGCCAGCAGCGCCGGAGGTGATGAGCAGTTCTTC
TRBD2	TRBV7-9	TRBJ2-5	once	CASRNGAGEETQYF	TGTGCCAGCAGGAACGGGGCGGGAGAAGAGACCCAGTACTTC
TRBD2	TRBV13	TRBJ2-5	-	CASSPPPGGGAERGQETQYF	TGTGCCAGCAGCCCCCCCCCGGGCGGGGGGGCCGAAAGAGGCCAAGAGACCCAGTACTTC